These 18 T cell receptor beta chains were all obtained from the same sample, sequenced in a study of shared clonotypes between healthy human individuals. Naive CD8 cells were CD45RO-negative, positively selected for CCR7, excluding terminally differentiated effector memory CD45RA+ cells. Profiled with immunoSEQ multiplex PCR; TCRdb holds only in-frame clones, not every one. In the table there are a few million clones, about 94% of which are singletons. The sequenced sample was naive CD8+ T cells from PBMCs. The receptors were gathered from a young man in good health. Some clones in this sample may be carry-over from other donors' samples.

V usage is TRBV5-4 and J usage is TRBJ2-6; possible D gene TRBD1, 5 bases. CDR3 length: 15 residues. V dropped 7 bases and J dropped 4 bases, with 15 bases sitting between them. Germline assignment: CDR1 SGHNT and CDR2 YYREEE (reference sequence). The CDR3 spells CASPVGASGANVLTF. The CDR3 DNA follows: TGTGCCAGCCCGGTAGGGGCCTCAGGGGCCAACGTCCTGACTTTC. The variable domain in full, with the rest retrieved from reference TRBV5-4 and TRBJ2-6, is ETGVTQSPTHLIKTRGQQVTLRCSSQSGHNTVSWYQQALGQGPQFIFQYYREEENGRGNFPPRFSGLQFPNYSSELNVNALELDDSALYLCASPVGASGANVLTFGAGSRLTVL.

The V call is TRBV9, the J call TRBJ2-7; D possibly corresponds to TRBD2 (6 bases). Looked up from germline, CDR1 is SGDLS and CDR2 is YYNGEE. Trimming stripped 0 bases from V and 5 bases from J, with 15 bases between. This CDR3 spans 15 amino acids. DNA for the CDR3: TGTGCCAGCAGCGTAGCGGCAAGGAGGGCTGACGAGCAGTACTTC. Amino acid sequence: CASSVAARRADEQYF.

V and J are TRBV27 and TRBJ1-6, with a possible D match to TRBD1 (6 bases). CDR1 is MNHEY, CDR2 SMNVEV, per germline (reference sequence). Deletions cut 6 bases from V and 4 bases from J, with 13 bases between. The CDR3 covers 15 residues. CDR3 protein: CASSRGHLYNSPLHF. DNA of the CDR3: TGTGCCAGCAGCAGGGGACACCTTTATAATTCACCCCTCCACTTT.

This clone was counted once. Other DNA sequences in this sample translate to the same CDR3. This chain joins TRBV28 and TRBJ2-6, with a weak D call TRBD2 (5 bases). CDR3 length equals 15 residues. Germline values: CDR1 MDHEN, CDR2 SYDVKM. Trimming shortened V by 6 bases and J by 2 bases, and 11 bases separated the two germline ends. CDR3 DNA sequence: TGTGCCAGCAGCTGGACGGGAACTGGGGCCAACGTCCTGACTTTC. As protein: CASSWTGTGANVLTF.

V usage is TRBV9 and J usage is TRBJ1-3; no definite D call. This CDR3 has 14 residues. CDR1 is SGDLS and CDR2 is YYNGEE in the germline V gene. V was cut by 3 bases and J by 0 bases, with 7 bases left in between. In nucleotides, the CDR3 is TGTGCCAGCAGCGGGTTCGACTCTGGAAACACCATATATTTT. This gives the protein CASSGFDSGNTIYF.

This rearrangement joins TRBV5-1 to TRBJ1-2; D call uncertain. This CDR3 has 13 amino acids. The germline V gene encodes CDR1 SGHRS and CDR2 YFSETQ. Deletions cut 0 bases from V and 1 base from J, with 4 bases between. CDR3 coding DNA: TGCGCCAGCAGCTTGGGCTTTAACTATGGCTACACCTTC. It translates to CASSLGFNYGYTF.

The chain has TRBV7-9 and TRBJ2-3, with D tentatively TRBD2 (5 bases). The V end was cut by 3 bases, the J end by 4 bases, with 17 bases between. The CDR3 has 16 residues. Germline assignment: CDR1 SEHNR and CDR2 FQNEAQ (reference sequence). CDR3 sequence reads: CASSLTRAISPDTQYF. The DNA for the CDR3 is TGTGCCAGCAGCTTGACGCGGGCAATATCCCCAGATACGCAGTATTTT.

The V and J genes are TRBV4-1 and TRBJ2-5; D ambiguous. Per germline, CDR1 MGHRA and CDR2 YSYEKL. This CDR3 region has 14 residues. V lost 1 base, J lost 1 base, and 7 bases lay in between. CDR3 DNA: TGCGCCAGCAGCCAAGTAGCATTCCAAGAGACCCAGTACTTC. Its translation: CASSQVAFQETQYF.

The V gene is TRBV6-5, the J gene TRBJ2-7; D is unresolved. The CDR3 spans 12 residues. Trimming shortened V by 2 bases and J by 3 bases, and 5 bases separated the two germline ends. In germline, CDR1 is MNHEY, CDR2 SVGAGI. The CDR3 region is CASSYQDYEQYF. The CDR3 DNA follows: TGTGCCAGCAGTTACCAAGACTACGAGCAGTACTTC.

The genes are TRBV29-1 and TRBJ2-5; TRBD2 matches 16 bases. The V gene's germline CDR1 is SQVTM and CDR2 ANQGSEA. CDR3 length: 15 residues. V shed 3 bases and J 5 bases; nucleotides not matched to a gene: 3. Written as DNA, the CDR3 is TGCAGCGTTGAGGGACTAGCGGGAGGGTATGAGACCCAGTACTTC. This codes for CSVEGLAGGYETQYF.

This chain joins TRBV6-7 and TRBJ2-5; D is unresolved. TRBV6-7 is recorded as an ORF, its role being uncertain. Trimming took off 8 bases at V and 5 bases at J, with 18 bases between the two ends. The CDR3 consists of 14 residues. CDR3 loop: CASSLGHFTETQYF. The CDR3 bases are TGTGCCAGCTCCCTAGGTCATTTTACGGAGACCCAGTACTTC.

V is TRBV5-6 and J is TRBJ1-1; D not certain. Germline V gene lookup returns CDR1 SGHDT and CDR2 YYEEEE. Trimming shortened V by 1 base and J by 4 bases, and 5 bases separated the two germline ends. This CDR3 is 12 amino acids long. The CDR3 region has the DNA TGTGCCAGCAGCTTGACAGTCACTGAAGCTTTCTTT. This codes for CASSLTVTEAFF.

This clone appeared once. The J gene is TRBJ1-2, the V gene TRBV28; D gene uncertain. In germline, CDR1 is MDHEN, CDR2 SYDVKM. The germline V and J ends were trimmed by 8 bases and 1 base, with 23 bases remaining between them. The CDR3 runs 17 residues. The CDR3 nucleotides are TGTGCCAGCCCGGACGACTGGTCAGGCCAACATAACTATGGCTACACCTTC. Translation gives CASPDDWSGQHNYGYTF.

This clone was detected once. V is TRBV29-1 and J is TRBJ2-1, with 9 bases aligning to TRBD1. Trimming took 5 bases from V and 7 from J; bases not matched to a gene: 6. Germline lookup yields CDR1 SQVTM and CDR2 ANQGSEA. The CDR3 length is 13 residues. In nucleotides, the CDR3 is TGCAGCGTTCCGGGACAGGGCAGGAATGAGCAGTTCTTC. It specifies CSVPGQGRNEQFF.

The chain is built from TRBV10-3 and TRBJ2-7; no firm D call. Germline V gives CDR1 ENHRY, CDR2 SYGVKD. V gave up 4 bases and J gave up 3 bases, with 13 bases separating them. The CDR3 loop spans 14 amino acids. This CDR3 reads CAISAVDARYEQYF. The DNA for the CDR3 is TGTGCCATCAGTGCCGTGGACGCCCGCTACGAGCAGTACTTC.

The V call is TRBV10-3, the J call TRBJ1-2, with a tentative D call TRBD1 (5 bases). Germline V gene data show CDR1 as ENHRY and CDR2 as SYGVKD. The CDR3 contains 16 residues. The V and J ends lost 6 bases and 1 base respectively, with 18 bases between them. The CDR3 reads CAISPTRDGDNYGYTF. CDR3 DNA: TGTGCCATCAGCCCCACAAGGGACGGAGATAACTATGGCTACACCTTC.

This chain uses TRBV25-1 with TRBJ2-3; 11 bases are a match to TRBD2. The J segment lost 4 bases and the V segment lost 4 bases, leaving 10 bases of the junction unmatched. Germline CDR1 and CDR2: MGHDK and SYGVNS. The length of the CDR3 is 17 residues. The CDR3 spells CASSAPTSGSIADTQYF. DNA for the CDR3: TGTGCCAGCAGTGCGCCCACTAGCGGGAGTATTGCAGATACGCAGTATTTT.

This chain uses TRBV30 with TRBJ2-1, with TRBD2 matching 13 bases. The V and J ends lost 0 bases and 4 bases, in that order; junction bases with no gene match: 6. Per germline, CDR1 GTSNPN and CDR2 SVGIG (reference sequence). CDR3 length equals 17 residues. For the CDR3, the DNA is TGTGCCTGGAGTGTACGGACTAGCGGGAGTAAGTACAATGAGCAGTTCTTC. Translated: CAWSVRTSGSKYNEQFF.